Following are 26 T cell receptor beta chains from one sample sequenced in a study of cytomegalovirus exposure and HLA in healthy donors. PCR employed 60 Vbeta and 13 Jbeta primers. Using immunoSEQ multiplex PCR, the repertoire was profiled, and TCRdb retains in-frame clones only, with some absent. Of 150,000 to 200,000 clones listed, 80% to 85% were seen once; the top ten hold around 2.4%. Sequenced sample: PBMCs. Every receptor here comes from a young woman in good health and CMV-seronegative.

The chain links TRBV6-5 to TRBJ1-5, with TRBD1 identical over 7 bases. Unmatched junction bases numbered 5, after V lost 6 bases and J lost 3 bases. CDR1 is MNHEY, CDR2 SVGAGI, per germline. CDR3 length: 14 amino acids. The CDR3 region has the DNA TGTGCCAGCAGCCCCGACAGGGCCAATCAGCCCCAGCATTTT. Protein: CASSPDRANQPQHF.

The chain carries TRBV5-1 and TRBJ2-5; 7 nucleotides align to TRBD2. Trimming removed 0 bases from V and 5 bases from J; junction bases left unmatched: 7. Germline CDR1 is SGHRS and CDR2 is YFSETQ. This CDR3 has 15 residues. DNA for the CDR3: TGCGCCAGCAGCTTGGTTGCGGGAGTCGGTGAGACCCAGTACTTC. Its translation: CASSLVAGVGETQYF.

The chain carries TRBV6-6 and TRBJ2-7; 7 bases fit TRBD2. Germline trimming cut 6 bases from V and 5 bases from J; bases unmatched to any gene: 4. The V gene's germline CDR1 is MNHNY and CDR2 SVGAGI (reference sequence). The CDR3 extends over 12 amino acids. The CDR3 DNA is TGTGCCAGCAGCACGACTAGCCACGAGCAGTACTTC. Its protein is CASSTTSHEQYF.

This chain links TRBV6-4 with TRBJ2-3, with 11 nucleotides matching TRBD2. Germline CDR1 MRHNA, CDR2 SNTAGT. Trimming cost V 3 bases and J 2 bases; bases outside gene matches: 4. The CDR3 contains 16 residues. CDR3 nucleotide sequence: TGTGCCAGCAGTGAACTAGCGGGAGTCAACACAGATACGCAGTATTTT. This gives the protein CASSELAGVNTDTQYF.

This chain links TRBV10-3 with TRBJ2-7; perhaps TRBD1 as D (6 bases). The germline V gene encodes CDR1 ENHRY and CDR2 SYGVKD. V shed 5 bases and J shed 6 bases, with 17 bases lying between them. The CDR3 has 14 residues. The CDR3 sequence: CAISPGTPLGEQYF. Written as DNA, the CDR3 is TGTGCCATCAGTCCCGGGACACCACTGGGCGAGCAGTACTTC.

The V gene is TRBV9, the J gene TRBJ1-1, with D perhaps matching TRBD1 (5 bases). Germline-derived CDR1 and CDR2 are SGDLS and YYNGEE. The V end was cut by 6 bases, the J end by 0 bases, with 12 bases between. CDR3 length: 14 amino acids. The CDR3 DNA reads TGTGCCAGCACCGTGGGGCAGTTGAACACTGAAGCTTTCTTT. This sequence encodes CASTVGQLNTEAFF.

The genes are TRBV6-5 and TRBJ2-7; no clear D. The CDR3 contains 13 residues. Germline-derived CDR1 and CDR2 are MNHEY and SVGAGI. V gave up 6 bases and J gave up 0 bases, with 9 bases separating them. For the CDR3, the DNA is TGTGCCAGCAGCGCTACCATCTCCTACGAGCAGTACTTC. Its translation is CASSATISYEQYF.

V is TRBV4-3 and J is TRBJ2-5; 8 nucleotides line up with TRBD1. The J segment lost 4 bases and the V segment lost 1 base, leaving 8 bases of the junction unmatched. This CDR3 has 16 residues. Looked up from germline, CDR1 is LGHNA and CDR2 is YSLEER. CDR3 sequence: CASSQAGGAGSETQYF. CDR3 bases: TGCGCCAGCAGCCAAGCAGGGGGCGCGGGGTCAGAGACCCAGTACTTC.

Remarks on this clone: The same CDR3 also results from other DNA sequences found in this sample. The CDR3: CASSRQGQETQYF. DNA for the CDR3: TGTGCCAGTAGTAGGCAGGGCCAAGAGACCCAGTACTTC. This sequence joins TRBV19 and TRBJ2-5, with D maybe TRBD1 (5 bases). The CDR3 spans 13 residues. From germline, CDR1 is LNHDA and CDR2 SQIVND (reference sequence). V was trimmed by 4 bases and J by 1 base, leaving 7 bases between them.

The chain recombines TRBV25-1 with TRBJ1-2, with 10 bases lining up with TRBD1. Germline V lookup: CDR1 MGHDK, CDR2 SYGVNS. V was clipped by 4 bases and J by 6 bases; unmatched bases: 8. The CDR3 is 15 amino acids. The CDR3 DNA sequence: TGTGCCAGCAGTGCTGACATGGGACAGGGGAATGGCTACACCTTC. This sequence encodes CASSADMGQGNGYTF.

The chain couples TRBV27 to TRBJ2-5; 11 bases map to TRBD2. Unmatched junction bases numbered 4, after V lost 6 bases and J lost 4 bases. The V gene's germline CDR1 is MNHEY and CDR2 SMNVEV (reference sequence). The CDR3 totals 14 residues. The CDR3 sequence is CASSGTSGLETQYF. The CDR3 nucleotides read TGTGCCAGCAGCGGGACTAGCGGATTAGAGACCCAGTACTTC.

CDR3 loop: CASSKGINMNTEAFF. The CDR3 bases are TGCGCCAGCAGTAAGGGGATTAACATGAACACTGAAGCTTTCTTT. This chain joins TRBV5-1 and TRBJ1-1, with D possibly being TRBD1 (5 bases). This CDR3 region has 15 residues. CDR1 and CDR2 (germline): SGHRS, YFSETQ. Trimming removed 5 bases from V and 0 bases from J, with 14 bases in between. Using reference TRBV5-1 and TRBJ1-1 for the parts outside the CDR3, the full variable domain is KAGVTQTPRYLIKTRGQQVTLSCSPISGHRSVSWYQQTPGQGLQFLFEYFSETQRNKGNFPGRFSGRQFSNSRSEMNVSTLELGDSALYLCASSKGINMNTEAFFGQGTRLTVV.

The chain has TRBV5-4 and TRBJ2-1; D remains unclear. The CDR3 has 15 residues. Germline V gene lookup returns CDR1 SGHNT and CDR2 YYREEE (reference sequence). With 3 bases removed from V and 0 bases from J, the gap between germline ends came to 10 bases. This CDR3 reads CASSSASGSYNEQFF. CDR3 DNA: TGTGCCAGCAGCTCGGCCTCAGGCTCCTACAATGAGCAGTTCTTC.

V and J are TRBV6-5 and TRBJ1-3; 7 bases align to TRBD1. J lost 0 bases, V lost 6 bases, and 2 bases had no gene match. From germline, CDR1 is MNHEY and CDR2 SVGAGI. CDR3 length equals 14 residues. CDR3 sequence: CASRQGVSGNTIYF. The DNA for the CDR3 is TGTGCCAGCAGGCAGGGGGTCTCTGGAAACACCATATATTTT.

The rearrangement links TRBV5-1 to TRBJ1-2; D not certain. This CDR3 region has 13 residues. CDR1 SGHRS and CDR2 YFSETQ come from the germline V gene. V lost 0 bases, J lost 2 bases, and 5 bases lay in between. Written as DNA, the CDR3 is TGCGCCAGCAGCTTGGCCATGAACTATGGCTACACCTTC. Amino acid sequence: CASSLAMNYGYTF.

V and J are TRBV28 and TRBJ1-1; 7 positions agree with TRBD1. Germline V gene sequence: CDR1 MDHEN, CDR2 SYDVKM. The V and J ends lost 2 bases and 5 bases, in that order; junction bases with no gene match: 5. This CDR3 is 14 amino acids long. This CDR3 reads CASSLVTRGTEAFF. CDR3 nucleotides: TGTGCCAGCAGTTTAGTTACCAGGGGGACTGAAGCTTTCTTT.

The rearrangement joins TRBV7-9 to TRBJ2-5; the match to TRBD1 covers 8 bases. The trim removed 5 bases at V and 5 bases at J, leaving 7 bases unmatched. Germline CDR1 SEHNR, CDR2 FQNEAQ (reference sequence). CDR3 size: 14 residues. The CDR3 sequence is CASSGQDRAETQYF. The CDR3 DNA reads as TGTGCCAGCAGCGGCCAGGACAGGGCGGAGACCCAGTACTTC.

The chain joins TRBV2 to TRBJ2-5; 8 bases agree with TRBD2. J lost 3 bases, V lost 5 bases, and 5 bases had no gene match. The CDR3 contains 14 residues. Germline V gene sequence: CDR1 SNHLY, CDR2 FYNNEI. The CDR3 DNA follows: TGTGCCAGCAGTTCAATTAGCGGGAAAGAGACCCAGTACTTC. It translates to CASSSISGKETQYF.

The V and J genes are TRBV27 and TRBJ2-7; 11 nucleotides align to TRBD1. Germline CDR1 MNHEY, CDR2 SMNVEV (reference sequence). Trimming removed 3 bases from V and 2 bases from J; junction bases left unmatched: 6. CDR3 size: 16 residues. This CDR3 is CASSFWGTGGTYEQYF. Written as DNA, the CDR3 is TGTGCCAGCAGTTTTTGGGGGACAGGGGGAACCTACGAGCAGTACTTC.

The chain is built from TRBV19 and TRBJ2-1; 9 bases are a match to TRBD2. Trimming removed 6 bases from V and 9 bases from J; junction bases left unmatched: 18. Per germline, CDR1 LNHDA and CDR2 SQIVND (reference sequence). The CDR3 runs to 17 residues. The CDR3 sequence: CASSWRGGKVPLGEQFF. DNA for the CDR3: TGTGCCAGTAGCTGGCGGGGGGGCAAGGTTCCTCTGGGTGAGCAGTTCTTC.

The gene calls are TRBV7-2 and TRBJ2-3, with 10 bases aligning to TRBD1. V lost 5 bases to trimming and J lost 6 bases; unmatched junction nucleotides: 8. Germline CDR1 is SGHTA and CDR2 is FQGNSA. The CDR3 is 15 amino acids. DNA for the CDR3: TGTGCCAGCAGCCTTTGGACAGGGGGTAAGGATACGCAGTATTTT. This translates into CASSLWTGGKDTQYF.

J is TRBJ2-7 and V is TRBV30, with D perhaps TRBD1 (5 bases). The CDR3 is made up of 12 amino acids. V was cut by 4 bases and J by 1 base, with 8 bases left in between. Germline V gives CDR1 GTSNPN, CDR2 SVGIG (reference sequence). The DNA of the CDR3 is TGTGCCTGGACTAGGGGATCCTACGAGCAGTACTTC. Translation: CAWTRGSYEQYF.

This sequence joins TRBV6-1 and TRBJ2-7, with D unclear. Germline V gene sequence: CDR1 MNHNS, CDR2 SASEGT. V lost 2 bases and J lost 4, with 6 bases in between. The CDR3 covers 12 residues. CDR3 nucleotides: TGTGCCAGCAGTGAAATCGGGTACGAGCAGTACTTC. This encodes CASSEIGYEQYF.

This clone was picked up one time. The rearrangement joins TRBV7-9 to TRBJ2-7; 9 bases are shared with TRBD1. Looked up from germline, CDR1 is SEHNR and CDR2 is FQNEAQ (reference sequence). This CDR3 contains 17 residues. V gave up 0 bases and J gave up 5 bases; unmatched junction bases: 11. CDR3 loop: CASSLAVGQGTFHEQYF. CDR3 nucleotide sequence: TGTGCCAGCAGCTTAGCGGTTGGACAGGGGACATTTCACGAGCAGTACTTC.

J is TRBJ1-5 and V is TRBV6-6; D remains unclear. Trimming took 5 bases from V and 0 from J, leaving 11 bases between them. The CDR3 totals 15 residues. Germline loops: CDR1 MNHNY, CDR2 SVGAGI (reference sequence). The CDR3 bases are TGTGCCAGCAGTGTTCGAGGGAATAGCAATCAGCCCCAGCATTTT. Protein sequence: CASSVRGNSNQPQHF.

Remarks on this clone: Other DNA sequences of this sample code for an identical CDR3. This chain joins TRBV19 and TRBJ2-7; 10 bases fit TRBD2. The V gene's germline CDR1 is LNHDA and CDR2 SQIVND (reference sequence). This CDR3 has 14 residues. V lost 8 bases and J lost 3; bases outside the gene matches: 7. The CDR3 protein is CASRLAGGSYEQYF. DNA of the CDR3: TGTGCCAGTCGCTTAGCGGGAGGTAGCTACGAGCAGTACTTC.